The clone carrying this T cell receptor (beta chain) has a single count. The source of the sample is a study of blood T cell repertoires in COVID-19. V was cut by 5 bases and J by 6 bases, with 17 bases left in between. Germline lookup yields CDR1 MNHEY and CDR2 SMNVEV (reference sequence). The CDR3 runs 14 residues. Assay: immunoSEQ multiplex PCR; the TCRdb copy retains only in-frame clones and omits some. This table holds about 260,000 clones, about 80% found once. This chain joins TRBV27 and TRBJ2-7; D is undetermined. The clonotype originates from a woman in her fifties or sixties who had recovered from COVID-19. The sample was peripheral blood. CDR3 loop: CASSAEASIAEQYF. In DNA, the CDR3 is TGTGCCAGCAGTGCAGAGGCCTCCATCGCCGAGCAGTACTTC.